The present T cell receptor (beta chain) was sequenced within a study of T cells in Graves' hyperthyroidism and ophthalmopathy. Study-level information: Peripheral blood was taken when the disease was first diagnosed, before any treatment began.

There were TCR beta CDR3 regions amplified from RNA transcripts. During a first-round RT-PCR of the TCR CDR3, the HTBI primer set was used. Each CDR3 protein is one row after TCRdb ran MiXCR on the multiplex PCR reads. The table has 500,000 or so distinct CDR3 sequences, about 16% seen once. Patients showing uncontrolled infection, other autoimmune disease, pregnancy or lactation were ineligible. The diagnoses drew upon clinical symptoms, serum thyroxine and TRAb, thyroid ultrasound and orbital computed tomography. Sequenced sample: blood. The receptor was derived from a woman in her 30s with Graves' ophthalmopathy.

The DNA for the CDR3 is TGTGCCAGCAGTTACGGGGAGGGTGAAGCTTTCTTT. Its protein product is CASSYGEGEAFF. The rearrangement links TRBV6-2 or TRBV6-3 to TRBJ1-1; D ambiguous. The germline CDR1 and CDR2 sequences are MNHEY and SVGEGT. This CDR3 comprises 12 residues. Between the trimmed V and J ends, which lost 2 bases and 7 bases, there was a span of 8 bases.